This is a list of T cell receptor beta chains from one sample in a study of CD4 T cells in relation to SARS-CoV-2 and coronaviruses. This table comes from immunoSEQ multiplex PCR, and its TCRdb copy is limited to in-frame clones, with some not included. The sample gives some 70,000 clones, approximately 93% of which show up once; approximately 0.21% is in the top ten. The sequenced material came from naive CD4+ T cells from PBMCs. All receptors come from a human donor in good health. Both conserved end residues are part of each CDR3. D genes are given only for firm matches. For some rows the clone size is stated as once, few or many, or as a class when expanded; others skip it.

v_gene	j_gene	len	abundance	d_gene	CDR3aa	CDR3nt
TRBV25-1	TRBJ2-1	14	.	TRBD1	CASSVQPDRNEQFF	TGTGCCAGCAGTGTACAGCCGGACAGGAATGAGCAGTTCTTC
TRBV7-8	TRBJ2-7	12	.	.	CASSFSTYEQYF	TGTGCCAGCAGCTTCTCCACCTACGAGCAGTACTTC
TRBV10-1	TRBJ2-3	15	few	TRBD1	CASSPGQGIADTQYF	TGCGCCAGCAGTCCTGGACAGGGAATCGCAGATACGCAGTATTTT
TRBV24-1	TRBJ2-1	18	.	TRBD2	CATSDAGTSGSGYNEQFF	TGTGCCACCAGTGATGCCGGGACTAGCGGGAGTGGGTACAATGAGCAGTTCTTC
TRBV6-1	TRBJ1-5	12	.	.	CASSGVRAPQHF	TGTGCCAGCAGTGGAGTTAGGGCACCCCAGCATTTT
TRBV29-1	TRBJ2-1	13	.	TRBD2	CSVRLAGGGEQFF	TGCAGCGTTCGACTAGCGGGAGGTGGTGAGCAGTTCTTC
TRBV6-5	TRBJ1-5	14	.	.	CASSQGKSNQPQHF	TGTGCCAGCAGTCAGGGAAAGAGCAATCAGCCCCAGCATTTT
TRBV19	TRBJ2-6	16	.	.	CASSILPGPGANVLTF	TGTGCCAGTAGTATACTTCCAGGGCCTGGGGCCAACGTCCTGACTTTC
TRBV5-1	TRBJ1-1	16	.	.	CASSLGPPAGPQAAFF	TGCGCCAGCAGCTTGGGTCCCCCCGCGGGACCACAAGCGGCTTTCTTT
TRBV11-2	TRBJ1-5	15	.	.	CASSLAGGSNQPQHF	TGTGCCAGCAGCTTAGCTGGGGGAAGTAATCAGCCCCAGCATTTT
TRBV9	TRBJ2-3	14	once	.	CASSVGGGPDTQYF	TGTGCCAGCAGCGTAGGGGGGGGGCCAGATACGCAGTATTTT
TRBV2	TRBJ2-7	14	.	.	CASSSGPITYEQYF	TGTGCCAGCAGTTCGGGACCCATAACCTACGAGCAGTACTTC
TRBV27	TRBJ1-3	13	.	.	CASRRGGVGTIYF	TGTGCCAGCAGGAGGGGGGGGGTCGGCACCATATATTTT
TRBV5-6	TRBJ2-5	15	.	.	CASSLAQGYQETQYF	TGTGCCAGCAGCTTGGCACAGGGTTACCAAGAGACCCAGTACTTC
TRBV30	TRBJ1-1	12	.	.	CAWSRPGPEAFF	TGTGCCTGGAGTAGGCCAGGGCCTGAAGCTTTCTTT
TRBV19	TRBJ1-1	15	.	.	CASSQSLRMNTEAFF	TGTGCCAGTAGCCAAAGTCTGAGAATGAACACTGAAGCTTTCTTT
TRBV28	TRBJ1-1	17	.	.	CASSPSLGGRGRSGAFF	TGTGCCAGCAGTCCGAGTTTGGGGGGGCGCGGACGCTCGGGAGCTTTCTTT
TRBV7-3	TRBJ2-7	15	.	TRBD1	CASSPDRINSYEQYF	TGTGCCAGCAGTCCGGACAGGATTAACTCCTACGAGCAGTACTTC
TRBV2	TRBJ2-7	14	.	TRBD1	CASSGTGSSYEQYF	TGTGCCAGCAGTGGGACAGGGAGCTCCTACGAGCAGTACTTC
TRBV9	TRBJ2-2	16	.	TRBD1	CASSVAPGQGSGELFF	TGTGCCAGCAGCGTGGCCCCGGGACAGGGTAGCGGGGAGCTGTTTTTT
TRBV4-3	TRBJ2-2	16	.	.	CASSRDGTPNTGELFF	TGCGCCAGCAGCCGGGATGGGACACCGAACACCGGGGAGCTGTTTTTT
TRBV9	TRBJ1-6	15	.	TRBD1	CASSALDRDNSPLHF	TGTGCCAGCAGCGCCTTGGACAGGGATAATTCACCCCTCCACTTT
TRBV5-3	TRBJ2-7	14	once	TRBD1	CARSWTGTDYEQYF	TGTGCCAGAAGCTGGACCGGGACAGACTACGAGCAGTACTTC
TRBV6-5	TRBJ1-1	13	.	.	CASRRTGNTEAFF	TGTGCCAGCAGAAGGACGGGCAACACTGAAGCTTTCTTT
TRBV19	TRBJ2-5	16	.	TRBD2	CASSSGASGRQETQYF	TGTGCCAGTAGTAGTGGGGCTAGCGGGAGGCAAGAGACCCAGTACTTC
TRBV5-1	TRBJ1-3	15	.	.	CASSFDGGAGNTIYF	TGCGCCAGCAGCTTTGATGGGGGGGCTGGAAACACCATATATTTT
TRBV24-1	TRBJ1-1	14	.	.	CATSDGGANTEAFF	TGTGCCACCAGTGATGGGGGGGCGAACACTGAAGCTTTCTTT
TRBV7-2	TRBJ1-2	13	.	.	CASSLSRQDGYTF	TGTGCCAGCAGCTTAAGCCGACAGGACGGCTACACCTTC
TRBV7-3	TRBJ2-5	13	.	.	CASSESGWETQYF	TGTGCCAGCAGCGAGTCTGGGTGGGAGACCCAGTACTTC
TRBV29-1	TRBJ1-5	13	.	.	CSAQEREGQPQHF	TGCAGCGCCCAGGAGAGAGAGGGTCAGCCCCAGCATTTT
TRBV19	TRBJ1-2	13	.	.	CASRHRANYGYTF	TGTGCCAGTAGGCACAGGGCGAACTATGGCTACACCTTC
TRBV4-1	TRBJ1-2	15	.	TRBD1	CASSPPGQGVYGYTF	TGCGCCAGCAGCCCGCCGGGACAGGGAGTCTATGGCTACACCTTC
TRBV7-9	TRBJ2-7	15	.	TRBD1	CASSAGQGDSYEQYF	TGTGCCAGCAGCGCCGGACAGGGGGACTCCTACGAGCAGTACTTC
TRBV19	TRBJ2-7	15	.	TRBD1	CASSTGGRLLYEQYF	TGTGCCAGTAGTACAGGGGGCAGATTGCTCTACGAGCAGTACTTC
TRBV11-2	TRBJ1-3	19	.	TRBD1	CASSRYGTGGYDSGNTIYF	TGTGCCAGCAGCCGATACGGGACAGGGGGTTACGACTCTGGAAACACCATATATTTT
TRBV7-3	TRBJ2-5	17	.	TRBD2	CASSLGTSGGVGETQYF	TGTGCCAGCAGCTTAGGGACTAGCGGGGGCGTAGGGGAGACCCAGTACTTC
TRBV4-1	TRBJ2-5	17	.	.	CASSQTRVLLYQETQYF	TGCGCCAGCAGCCAAACCAGGGTTTTATTATACCAAGAGACCCAGTACTTC
TRBV25-1	TRBJ1-4	13	once	.	CASSVNRAEKLFF	TGTGCCAGCAGTGTAAACAGGGCTGAAAAACTGTTTTTT
TRBV9	TRBJ2-2	15	.	TRBD1	CASSDRDRENRELFF	TGTGCCAGCAGCGACAGGGACAGGGAAAATCGAGAACTGTTTTTT
TRBV11-2	TRBJ2-7	15	.	.	CASSRAGSSSYEQYF	TGTGCCAGCAGCAGAGCGGGTAGTAGCTCCTACGAGCAGTACTTC
TRBV4-1	TRBJ2-6	19	once	.	CASSQAKVQLPSGANVLTF	TGCGCCAGCAGCCAAGCAAAGGTGCAACTTCCCTCTGGGGCCAACGTCCTGACTTTC
TRBV30	TRBJ2-6	13	once	.	CAWSPGAQNVLTF	TGTGCCTGGAGTCCGGGGGCGCAGAACGTCCTGACTTTC